The 10 T cell receptor beta chains below all came from one sample that was sequenced in a study of STAT5B mutations in CD4+ large granular lymphocyte leukemia. Some clones are missing from TCRdb's copy, which holds only in-frame ones; the method was immunoSEQ multiplex PCR. The sample shows about 30,000 clones, 65% to 85% of them seen only once. The sample consisted of CD4+ T cells from blood buffy coats. The receptors originated from a human donor in good health.

V usage is TRBV5-1 and J usage is TRBJ1-5; 9 bases fit TRBD1. The trim removed 4 bases at V and 9 bases at J, leaving 8 bases unmatched. Germline V gene sequence: CDR1 SGHRS, CDR2 YFSETQ. This CDR3 comprises 14 residues. The CDR3 DNA follows: TGCGCCAGCAGCCTCGGGACAGGGAGTACGCCCCAGCATTTT. Amino acid sequence: CASSLGTGSTPQHF.

This clone appeared a few times. The chain employs TRBV7-8 and TRBJ2-7; D ambiguous. The CDR3 totals 14 residues. Germline CDR1 is SGHVS and CDR2 is FQNEAQ. V was shortened by 3 bases and J by 3 bases, with 12 bases between the two germline ends. For the CDR3, the DNA is TGTGCCAGCAGCTTGGTAGCAATGGGCTACGAGCAGTACTTC. Its protein product is CASSLVAMGYEQYF.

The rearrangement uses TRBV5-4 and TRBJ1-6; D remains ambiguous. V was cut by 2 bases and J by 10 bases, with 22 bases left in between. CDR1 SGHNT and CDR2 YYREEE come from the germline V gene (reference sequence). There are 17 residues in the CDR3. CDR3 protein: CASSFAAGGLSRSPLHF. CDR3 DNA: TGTGCCAGCAGCTTTGCAGCAGGAGGACTCTCTAGGTCACCCCTCCACTTT.

The V and J genes are TRBV25-1 and TRBJ1-4; D is undetermined. Per the germline V gene, CDR1 is MGHDK and CDR2 is SYGVNS. Trimming took 1 base from V and 13 from J, leaving 10 bases between them. The CDR3 extends over 12 amino acids. CDR3 protein: CASSELIGVLFF. Written as DNA, the CDR3 is TGTGCCAGCAGTGAATTGATTGGGGTACTGTTTTTT.

The chain links TRBV11-2 to TRBJ2-3; D call uncertain. The CDR3 sequence is 12 residues long. Per germline, CDR1 SGHAT and CDR2 FQNNGV. Trimming left V 8 bases short and J 5 bases short, with 11 bases between. DNA for the CDR3: TGTGCCAGCGCCGTGCAAAGAGATACGCAGTATTTT. It specifies CASAVQRDTQYF.

This chain uses TRBV5-6 with TRBJ1-1; D not certain. The CDR3 is made up of 13 amino acids. The V gene lost 5 bases and the J gene lost 0 bases, with 8 bases spanning the gap. Germline V gene sequence: CDR1 SGHDT, CDR2 YYEEEE. This chain's CDR3 is CASSRTVNTEAFF. The CDR3 nucleotides are TGTGCCAGCAGTCGGACCGTGAACACTGAAGCTTTCTTT. The complete variable domain, with remaining parts taken from reference TRBV5-6 and TRBJ1-1, reads DAGVTQSPTHLIKTRGQQVTLRCSPKSGHDTVSWYQQALGQGPQFIFQYYEEEERQRGNFPDRFSGHQFPNYSSELNVNALLLGDSALYLCASSRTVNTEAFFGQGTRLTVV.

This clone was recorded once. The rearrangement joins TRBV7-2 to TRBJ1-4; D is uncertain. Per germline, CDR1 SGHTA and CDR2 FQGNSA. The V end was cut by 7 bases, the J end by 6 bases, with 12 bases between. CDR3 length: 13 residues. DNA for the CDR3: TGTGCCAGCACCAGGCAGTCAGATGAAAAACTGTTTTTT. It codes for CASTRQSDEKLFF.

V is TRBV14 and J is TRBJ2-2; D gene uncertain. Germline V CDR1 and CDR2: SGHDN, FVKESK. This CDR3 contains 15 residues. The V end lost 1 base, the J end lost 2 bases, and 8 bases lay between the germline ends. In nucleotides, the CDR3 is TGTGCCAGCAGCCAAGTTAGGGTTAACACCGGGGAGCTGTTTTTT. Protein: CASSQVRVNTGELFF.

This chain links TRBV5-4 with TRBJ2-7; the D is unclear. The CDR3 length is 16 residues. V shed 1 base and J shed 7 bases, with 21 bases lying between them. Germline values: CDR1 SGHNT, CDR2 YYREEE (reference sequence). The CDR3 DNA follows: TGTGCCAGCAGCTTGCCAGGCTTTTCGGGCGTTGGAGAGCAGTACTTC. Amino acids: CASSLPGFSGVGEQYF.

The chain is built from TRBV5-6 and TRBJ2-1; D remains ambiguous. CDR3 length: 14 residues. Germline CDR1 SGHDT, CDR2 YYEEEE. V lost 4 bases and J lost 6, with 14 bases in between. The CDR3: CASSENVGVNEQFF. CDR3 DNA sequence: TGTGCCAGCAGCGAAAACGTGGGCGTCAATGAGCAGTTCTTC.